A single sample is the source of the 19 T cell receptor beta chains below, sequenced in a study of spatial heterogeneity in lung cancer. TCRdb re-derived calls from the 5' RACE reads in MiXCR, one entry per CDR3 protein. The sample includes more than 20,000 distinct CDR3 sequences, roughly 4.5% seen only once; the top ten take approximately 30%. Time point meaning: sample taken at primary tumor resection. Whole RNA, which was extracted from tumor, nontumor lung tissue or frozen PBMC, was sequenced without any cell sorting. The material sequenced was PBMCs, taken at surgery. The receptor set was obtained from a male donor with early-stage non-small cell lung cancer.

This clonotype was counted at least ten times. V usage is TRBV7-6 and J usage is TRBJ1-3; D is undetermined. This CDR3 is built from 14 residues. The V gene lost 3 bases and the J gene lost 4 bases, with 10 bases spanning the gap. CDR1 is SGHVS, CDR2 FNYEAQ, per germline. CDR3 nucleotide sequence: TGTGCCAGCAGCTTCCTTGGTGCCGGAAACACCATATATTTT. As protein: CASSFLGAGNTIYF.

This clonotype was counted at least ten times. This chain connects TRBV3-1 to TRBJ1-1; D perhaps matches TRBD1 (5 bases). V dropped 3 bases and J dropped 7 bases, with 9 bases sitting between them. CDR1 and CDR2 from the germline V gene are LGHDT and YNNKEL (reference sequence). The CDR3 spans 12 residues. The CDR3 loop is CASSQGGLEAFF. CDR3 in DNA: TGTGCCAGCAGCCAGGGGGGTCTTGAAGCTTTCTTT.

This clonotype was seen many times. DNA of the CDR3: TGTGCCAGTAGTATGCGGAGATCGGGTTTAGCCAAAAACATTCAGTACTTC. It specifies CASSMRRSGLAKNIQYF. The chain recombines TRBV19 with TRBJ2-4; D unclear. Germline V gene sequence: CDR1 LNHDA, CDR2 SQIVND (reference sequence). This CDR3 is 17 amino acids long. V lost 3 bases, J lost 0 bases, and 15 bases lay in between.

This clonotype has ten or more counts. V and J are TRBV28 and TRBJ2-1; D is tentatively TRBD1 or TRBD2 (5 bases each). The V end lost 6 bases, the J end lost 9 bases, and 15 bases lay between the germline ends. CDR1 is MDHEN and CDR2 is SYDVKM in the germline V gene. The CDR3 extends over 13 amino acids. CDR3 sequence: CASRFGREREQFF. The CDR3 DNA sequence: TGTGCCAGCAGGTTCGGCAGGGAGCGTGAGCAGTTCTTC.

Ten or more counts support this clonotype. The rearrangement links TRBV18 to TRBJ2-7, with unresolved D. The CDR3 sequence is 14 residues long. V shed 3 bases and J shed 0 bases, with 9 bases lying between them. Germline CDR1 is KGHSH and CDR2 is LQKENI. The CDR3 DNA sequence: TGTGCCAGCTCACCCTCGGCAGGCTCCTACGAGCAGTACTTC. It is translated as CASSPSAGSYEQYF.

At least ten counts were recorded for this clonotype. The chain recombines TRBV5-4 with TRBJ2-3; perhaps TRBD1 as D (6 bases). Trimming cost V 0 bases and J 3 bases, with 8 bases left between them. CDR3 length equals 14 residues. Germline lookup yields CDR1 SGHNT and CDR2 YYREEE (reference sequence). In DNA, the CDR3 is TGTGCCAGCAGCTTGGGGGGGCCAACAGATACGCAGTATTTT. This sequence encodes CASSLGGPTDTQYF. The full variable domain, with the rest looked up from reference TRBV5-4 and TRBJ2-3, is ETGVTQSPTHLIKTRGQQVTLRCSSQSGHNTVSWYQQALGQGPQFIFQYYREEENGRGNFPPRFSGLQFPNYSSELNVNALELDDSALYLCASSLGGPTDTQYFGPGTRLTVL.

This clonotype was counted only a few times. V usage is TRBV11-3 and J usage is TRBJ2-3; weak D call: TRBD2 (6 bases). V lost 1 base and J lost 0, with 14 bases in between. Germline V CDR1 and CDR2: SGHNT, YENEEA. This CDR3 contains 17 residues. Here the CDR3 reads CASSLGRGPTSTDTQYF. The CDR3 DNA sequence: TGTGCCAGCAGCTTAGGGAGGGGCCCTACTAGCACAGATACGCAGTATTTT.

This clonotype occurred many times. This sequence joins TRBV4-3 and TRBJ2-3; D gene uncertain. The V gene's germline CDR1 is LGHNA and CDR2 YSLEER. CDR3 length: 13 amino acids. Trimming shortened V by 4 bases and J by 2 bases, and 7 bases separated the two germline ends. The CDR3 sequence is CASSRSVTDTQYF. For the CDR3, the DNA is TGCGCCAGCAGCCGGAGTGTCACAGATACGCAGTATTTT.

This clonotype was counted between two and nine times. The rearrangement joins TRBV2 to TRBJ2-7, with TRBD1 matching over 10 bases. V lost 8 bases to trimming and J lost 2 bases; unmatched junction nucleotides: 0. CDR1 and CDR2 from the germline V gene are SNHLY and FYNNEI. This CDR3 contains 12 residues. CDR3 region: CASGTGAYEQYF. The CDR3 nucleotides read TGTGCCAGCGGGACAGGGGCCTACGAGCAGTACTTC.

This clonotype ranks as medium-sized. The chain joins TRBV7-2 to TRBJ2-7; D is ambiguous. The V gene lost 0 bases and the J gene lost 3 bases, with 6 bases spanning the gap. The CDR3 runs 13 residues. Germline CDR1 is SGHTA and CDR2 is FQGNSA. CDR3 in amino acids: CASSLARSYEQYF. CDR3 nucleotides: TGTGCCAGCAGCTTAGCGCGCAGCTACGAGCAGTACTTC.

This clonotype was recorded at least ten times. The chain joins TRBV7-6 to TRBJ1-1; tentative D call: TRBD1 (6 bases). This CDR3 region has 13 residues. The germline V gene encodes CDR1 SGHVS and CDR2 FNYEAQ. V was shortened by 6 bases and J by 5 bases, with 13 bases between the two germline ends. DNA for the CDR3: TGTGCCAGCAGGCCAACAGGGATAACTGAAGCTTTCTTT. Its protein is CASRPTGITEAFF.

This clonotype has ten or more counts. This chain links TRBV7-8 with TRBJ2-1; TRBD2 aligns across 9 bases. Germline CDR1 and CDR2: SGHVS and FQNEAQ. The CDR3 covers 17 residues. V was pared by 5 bases and J by 4 bases, with 12 bases of the junction left unmatched. The CDR3 DNA sequence: TGTGCCAGCAGCATTAGGGTAGCGGGAGTATCTTACAATGAGCAGTTCTTC. It yields the protein CASSIRVAGVSYNEQFF.

This clonotype was seen many times. The chain employs TRBV28 and TRBJ2-3; no clear D gene. Looked up from germline, CDR1 is MDHEN and CDR2 is SYDVKM. Trimming removed 6 bases at V and 2 bases at J, with 12 bases between. This CDR3 region has 14 residues. The chain's CDR3 is CASSSPGYTDTQYF. In nucleotides, the CDR3 is TGTGCCAGCAGCAGCCCCGGGTACACAGATACGCAGTATTTT.

This clonotype has at least ten counts. The CDR3: CASSLAPGTQYF. The CDR3 DNA is TGTGCCAGCAGTTTGGCCCCAGGGACCCAGTACTTC. This chain joins TRBV28 and TRBJ2-5, with D hard to call. CDR1 and CDR2 (germline): MDHEN, SYDVKM. V shed 3 bases and J shed 7 bases, with 9 bases lying between them. The CDR3 length is 12 residues.

This clonotype has a count of ten or more. This chain uses TRBV7-6 with TRBJ1-4; no clear D gene. In germline, CDR1 is SGHVS, CDR2 FNYEAQ. The V end was cut by 5 bases, the J end by 14 bases, with 9 bases between. The CDR3 is 10 amino acids. DNA for the CDR3: TGTGCCAGCAGCCTGATAGGGCTGTTTTTT. Encoded protein: CASSLIGLFF.

This clonotype has ten or more counts. CDR3 DNA: TGCAGTGCTAGCCCCAGGGTGCAAGGTGGCTACACCTTC. Translated, it gives CSASPRVQGGYTF. V usage is TRBV20-1 and J usage is TRBJ1-2, with D possibly being TRBD1 (5 bases). V was shortened by 3 bases and J by 7 bases, with 15 bases between the two germline ends. Germline V gene sequence: CDR1 DFQATT, CDR2 SNEGSKA (reference sequence). The CDR3 spans 13 residues.

This clonotype was recorded at least ten times. The rearrangement links TRBV5-4 to TRBJ2-2, with D uncertain. The CDR3 extends over 11 amino acids. Germline values: CDR1 SGHNT, CDR2 YYREEE (reference sequence). The ends were cut back, 7 bases at V and 2 bases at J, with 3 bases in the middle. The CDR3 here is CASRNTGELFF. The DNA for the CDR3 is TGTGCCAGCCGTAACACCGGGGAGCTGTTTTTT. Looking up the rest from reference TRBV5-4 and TRBJ2-2 gives the full variable domain: ETGVTQSPTHLIKTRGQQVTLRCSSQSGHNTVSWYQQALGQGPQFIFQYYREEENGRGNFPPRFSGLQFPNYSSELNVNALELDDSALYLCASRNTGELFFGEGSRLTVL.

In its sample, this clonotype is medium-sized. This chain uses TRBV24-1 with TRBJ2-3; 8 bases map to TRBD2. The CDR3 is 17 amino acids. V lost 4 bases and J lost 4; bases outside the gene matches: 12. Germline V CDR1 and CDR2: KGHDR, SFDVKD. The CDR3 bases are TGTGCCACCAGTGACCCCGGTTCGGGGGGGGCATCAGATACGCAGTATTTT. It codes for CATSDPGSGGASDTQYF.

This clonotype was detected many times. V and J are TRBV7-2 and TRBJ2-1, with TRBD1 as a possible D gene (6 bases). The CDR3 spans 14 residues. Trimming left V 5 bases short and J 1 base short, with 9 bases between. CDR1 is SGHTA and CDR2 is FQGNSA in the germline V gene. In DNA form, the CDR3 reads TGTGCCAGCAGCGGACAGAGATCCTACAATGAGCAGTTCTTC. Translated, it gives CASSGQRSYNEQFF.